These 10 T cell receptor beta chains were sequenced from one sample in a study of post-analysis software for immune sequencing data. General observations from the study: Several TRBV segments, TRBV5-6, TRBV5-1 and TRBV20-1 among them, were found more frequent in patients than controls.

These receptors have no known antigen. Unique-molecular-identifier-tagged TCR beta cDNA libraries were used. TCRdb processed the PCR reads anew with MiXCR; each CDR3 protein has one entry. The data show around 710,000 distinct CDR3 sequences, 35% to 55% seen once. Input material: blood. The origin of the receptors is a girl aged 10 to 17 with multiple sclerosis.

J is TRBJ2-5 and V is TRBV27; 10 bases line up with TRBD2. The germline gives CDR1 MNHEY, CDR2 SMNVEV (reference sequence). CDR3 size: 20 residues. The junction had 19 bases not matched to a gene; V was cut back by 5 bases and J by 1 base. CDR3 loop: CASSPLRPLAGVLGQETQYF. The CDR3 DNA sequence: TGTGCCAGCAGTCCCCTCCGCCCGCTAGCGGGAGTCCTGGGCCAAGAGACCCAGTACTTC.

This clonotype was picked up many times. V usage is TRBV15 and J usage is TRBJ2-1, with D uncertain. CDR1 is LNHNV, CDR2 YYDKDF, per germline (reference sequence). V lost 1 base, J lost 9 bases, and 4 bases lay in between. The length of the CDR3 is 11 residues. CDR3 nucleotide sequence: TGTGCCACCAGCAGAGGGGGTGAGCAGTTCTTC. It encodes CATSRGGEQFF. Drawing the rest from reference TRBV15 and TRBJ2-1, the complete variable domain is DAMVIQNPRYQVTQFGKPVTLSCSQTLNHNVMYWYQQKSSQAPKLLFHYYDKDFNNEADTPDNFQSRRPNTSFCFLDIRSPGLGDTAMYLCATSRGGEQFFGPGTRLTVL.

V usage is TRBV7-9 and J usage is TRBJ2-5; 11 bases fit TRBD2. Losses at the gene ends were 5 bases for V and 5 bases for J; bases not matched to a gene: 7. The length of the CDR3 is 15 residues. Germline assignment: CDR1 SEHNR and CDR2 FQNEAQ (reference sequence). CDR3 nucleotide sequence: TGTGCCAGCAGCCGTCGGACTAGCGGGTGGGAGACCCAGTACTTC. Encoded protein: CASSRRTSGWETQYF.

The table lists this clonotype with a few counts. The rearrangement links TRBV6-2 or TRBV6-3 to TRBJ2-1; D uncertain. The germline V gene encodes CDR1 MNHEY and CDR2 SVGEGT. Trimming cost V 2 bases and J 4 bases, with 9 bases left between them. This CDR3 region has 14 residues. The CDR3 sequence is CASSYKANYNEQFF. Here the CDR3 DNA reads TGTGCCAGCAGTTACAAGGCGAATTACAATGAGCAGTTCTTC.

CDR3 DNA: TGTGCCATCTCCCCCGGGAGCTATGGCTACACCTTC. It encodes CAISPGSYGYTF. The rearrangement joins TRBV10-3 to TRBJ1-2; D remains ambiguous. V shed 8 bases and J shed 4 bases, with 11 bases lying between them. Germline CDR1 and CDR2: ENHRY and SYGVKD. The CDR3 spans 12 residues.

The chain employs TRBV7-6 and TRBJ1-4, with D uncertain. The germline V gene encodes CDR1 SGHVS and CDR2 FNYEAQ. The ends were cut back, 6 bases at V and 0 bases at J, with 11 bases in the middle. The CDR3 loop spans 15 amino acids. The CDR3, as DNA: TGTGCCAGCAGGCGAGGACGGGCAACTAATGAAAAACTGTTTTTT. The encoded protein is CASRRGRATNEKLFF.

The chain carries TRBV29-1 and TRBJ2-1, with D tentatively TRBD1 (5 bases). The V end lost 4 bases, the J end lost 8 bases, and 18 bases lay between the germline ends. The length of the CDR3 is 14 residues. The germline gives CDR1 SQVTM, CDR2 ANQGSEA. Here the CDR3 DNA reads TGCAGCGTTGTATGGCAGGGTAATACTTATGAGCAGTTCTTC. Translation gives CSVVWQGNTYEQFF.

This chain uses TRBV4-2 with TRBJ1-6; no reliable D call. Germline CDR1 reads LGHNA; CDR2 reads YNFKEQ. This CDR3 comprises 14 residues. Trimming took off 2 bases at V and 5 bases at J, with 7 bases between the two ends. DNA for the CDR3: TGTGCCAGCAGCCAACCCGCGGATAATTCACCCCTCCACTTT. Translated, it gives CASSQPADNSPLHF.

The rearrangement links TRBV28 to TRBJ2-7, with TRBD1 identical over 10 bases. The CDR3 sequence is 16 residues long. V shed 5 bases, J shed 2 bases, and the junction held 9 bases outside the gene matches. Germline values: CDR1 MDHEN, CDR2 SYDVKM. CDR3 sequence (DNA): TGTGCCAGCAGTCCAATGGGACAGGGGAACGCCTACGAGCAGTACTTC. This translates into CASSPMGQGNAYEQYF.

This sequence joins TRBV13 and TRBJ2-1; 8 nucleotides line up with TRBD2. Germline CDR1 PRHDT, CDR2 FYEKMQ (reference sequence). This CDR3 spans 16 amino acids. The V gene end was trimmed by 5 bases and the J gene end by 3 bases; junction bases not matched to a gene: 9. In DNA form, the CDR3 reads TGTGCCAGCAGCCCCCCGGGGGGGGAGATCTACAATGAGCAGTTCTTC. Translated, it gives CASSPPGGEIYNEQFF.